This T cell receptor (beta chain) comes out of a study of read filtering for tumor transcriptome and immune sequencing. General observations from the study: IR-seq captured clonotypes deeper and more reliably than RNA-seq. The sorted CD138-negative fraction was a mixed bone marrow immune population, not purified T cells.

This clonotype appeared many times. Its antigen is not known. The ends lost 0 bases at V and 3 bases at J; junction bases unmatched: 4. The germline CDR1 and CDR2 sequences are MNHNS and SASEGT. The CDR3 is made up of 15 amino acids. Molecular barcoded adaptors covering alpha/delta and beta/gamma chains were used on roughly 400 ng RNA. TCRdb fed the reads into MiXCR, producing one record per CDR3 protein. The sample has around 130,000 distinct CDR3 sequences; 10% to 15% are singletons. The chain joins TRBV6-1 to TRBJ1-1; 7 bases are shared with TRBD1. This TCR was sampled from a donor older than 35 with multiple myeloma. Material: a population of CD138-negative cells sorted from bone marrow. The CDR3 loop is CASSEAWTGYTEAFF. The CDR3 nucleotides read TGTGCCAGCAGTGAAGCCTGGACAGGTTACACTGAAGCTTTCTTT.